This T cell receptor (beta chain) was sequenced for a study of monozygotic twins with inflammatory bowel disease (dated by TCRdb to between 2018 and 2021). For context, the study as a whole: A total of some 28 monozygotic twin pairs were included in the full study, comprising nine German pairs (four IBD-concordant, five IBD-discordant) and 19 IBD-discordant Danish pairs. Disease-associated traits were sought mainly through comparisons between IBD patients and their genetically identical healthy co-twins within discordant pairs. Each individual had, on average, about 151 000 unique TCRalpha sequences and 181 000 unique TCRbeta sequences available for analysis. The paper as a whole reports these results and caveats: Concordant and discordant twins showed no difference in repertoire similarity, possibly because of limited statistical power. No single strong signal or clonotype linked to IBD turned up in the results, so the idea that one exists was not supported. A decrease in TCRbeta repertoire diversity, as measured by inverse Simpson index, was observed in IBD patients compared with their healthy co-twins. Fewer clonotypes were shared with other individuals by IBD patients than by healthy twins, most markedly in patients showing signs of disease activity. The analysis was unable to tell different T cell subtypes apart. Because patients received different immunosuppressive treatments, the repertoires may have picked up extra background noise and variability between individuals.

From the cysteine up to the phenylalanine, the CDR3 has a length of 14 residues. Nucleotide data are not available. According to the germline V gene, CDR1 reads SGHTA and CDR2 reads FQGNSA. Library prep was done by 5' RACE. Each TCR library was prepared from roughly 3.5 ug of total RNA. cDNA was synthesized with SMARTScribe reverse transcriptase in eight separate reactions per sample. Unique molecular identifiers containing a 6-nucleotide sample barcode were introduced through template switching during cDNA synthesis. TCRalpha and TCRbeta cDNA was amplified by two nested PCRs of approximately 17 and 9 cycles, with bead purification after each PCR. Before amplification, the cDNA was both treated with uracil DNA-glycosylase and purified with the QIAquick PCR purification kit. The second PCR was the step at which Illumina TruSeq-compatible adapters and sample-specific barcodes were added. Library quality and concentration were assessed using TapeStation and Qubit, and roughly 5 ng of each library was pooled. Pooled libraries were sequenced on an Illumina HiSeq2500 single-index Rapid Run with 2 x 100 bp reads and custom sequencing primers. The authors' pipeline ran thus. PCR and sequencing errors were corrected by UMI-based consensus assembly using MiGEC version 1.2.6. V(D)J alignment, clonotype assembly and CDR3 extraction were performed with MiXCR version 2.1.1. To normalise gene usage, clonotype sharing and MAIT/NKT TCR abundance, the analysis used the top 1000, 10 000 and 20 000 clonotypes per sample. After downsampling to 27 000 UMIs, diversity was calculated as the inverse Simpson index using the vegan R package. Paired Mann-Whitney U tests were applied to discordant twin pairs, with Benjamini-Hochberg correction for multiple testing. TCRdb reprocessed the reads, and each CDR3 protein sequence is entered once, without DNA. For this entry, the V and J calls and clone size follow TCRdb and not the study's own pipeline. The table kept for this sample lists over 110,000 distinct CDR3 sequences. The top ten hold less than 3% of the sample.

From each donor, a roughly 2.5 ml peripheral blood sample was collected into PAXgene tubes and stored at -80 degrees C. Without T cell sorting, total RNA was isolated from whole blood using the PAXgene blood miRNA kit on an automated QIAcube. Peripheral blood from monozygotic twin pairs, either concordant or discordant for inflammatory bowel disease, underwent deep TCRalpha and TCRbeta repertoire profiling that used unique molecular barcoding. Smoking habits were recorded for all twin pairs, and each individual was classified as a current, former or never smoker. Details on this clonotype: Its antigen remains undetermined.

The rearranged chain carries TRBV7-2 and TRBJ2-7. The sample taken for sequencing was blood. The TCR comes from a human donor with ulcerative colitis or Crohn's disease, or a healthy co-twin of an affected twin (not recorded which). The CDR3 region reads CASSLELATYEQYF.